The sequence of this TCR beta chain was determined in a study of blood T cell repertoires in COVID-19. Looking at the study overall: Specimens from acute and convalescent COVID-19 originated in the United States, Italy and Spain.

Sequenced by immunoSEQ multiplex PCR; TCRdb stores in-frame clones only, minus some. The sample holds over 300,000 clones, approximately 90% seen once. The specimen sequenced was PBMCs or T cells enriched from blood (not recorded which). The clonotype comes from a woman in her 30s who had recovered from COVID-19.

The CDR3: CASSPRGFNYGYTF. CDR3 coding DNA: TGTGCCAGCAGCCCTCGGGGTTTTAACTATGGCTACACCTTC. This chain links TRBV3-1 (or the pseudogene TRBV3-2) with TRBJ1-2; D call uncertain. This CDR3 contains 14 residues. Trimming removed 4 bases from V and 1 base from J, with 10 bases in between. The V gene's germline CDR1 is LGHDT and CDR2 YNNKEL (reference sequence).